This T cell receptor (beta chain) stems from a study of CD8 T cells in Susac syndrome. The CDR3 totals 14 residues. V was trimmed by 1 base and J by 1 base, leaving 7 bases between them. Germline CDR1 SEHNR, CDR2 FQNEAQ (reference sequence). Random hexamers primed reverse transcription of roughly 0.45 to 1 ug RNA. TCRdb re-called the immunoSEQ multiplex PCR reads through MiXCR, storing one row per CDR3 protein. The table shows roughly 150,000 distinct CDR3 sequences, with around 96% occurring only once. TCR beta from blood CD8+ and CD4+ T cells was sequenced. Control patients had untreated stable or active relapsing-remitting multiple sclerosis by revised McDonald criteria. FACS enriched CD8+ TEMRA cells, while bulk CD8+ and CD4+ were negatively isolated.

The J gene is TRBJ1-2, the V gene TRBV7-9, with a weak D call TRBD1 (5 bases). What was sequenced was CD8+ T cells from PBMCs. The receptor's source is a human donor with multiple sclerosis. The CDR3 bases are TGTGCCAGCAGCTTAGGGACACTTAACTATGGCTACACCTTC. Translation gives CASSLGTLNYGYTF.